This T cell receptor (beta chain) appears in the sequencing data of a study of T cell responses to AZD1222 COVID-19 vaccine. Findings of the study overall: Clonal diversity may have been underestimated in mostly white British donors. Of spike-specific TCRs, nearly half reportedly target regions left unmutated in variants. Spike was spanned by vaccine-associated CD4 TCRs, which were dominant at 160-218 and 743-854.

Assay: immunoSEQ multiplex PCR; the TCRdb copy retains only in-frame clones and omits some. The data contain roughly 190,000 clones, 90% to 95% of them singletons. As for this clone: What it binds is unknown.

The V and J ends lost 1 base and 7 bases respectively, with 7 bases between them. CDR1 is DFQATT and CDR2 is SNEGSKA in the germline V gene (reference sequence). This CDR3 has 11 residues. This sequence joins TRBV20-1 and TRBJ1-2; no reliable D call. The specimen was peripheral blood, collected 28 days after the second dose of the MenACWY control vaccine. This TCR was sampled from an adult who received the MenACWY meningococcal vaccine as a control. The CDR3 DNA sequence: TGCAGTGCTAGAGTTAACGGTGGCTACACCTTC. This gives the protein CSARVNGGYTF.